This TCR beta chain was observed in a study of early T cells in non-severe SARS-CoV-2 infection. Study-wide background: Bulk RNA from unsorted whole blood was sequenced; chains were unpaired.

Study observations and caveats: Using VDJdb, the matching emphasized anti-spike CD8 responses while missing private and CD4 specificities.

This clonotype came up a few times. No antigen is known for it. Individual cDNA molecules were tagged with unique molecular identifiers, the study reported. Using its own MiXCR run on the 5' RACE reads, TCRdb lists one record per CDR3 protein. Of tens of thousands of distinct CDR3 sequences in the sample, around 5% were seen once. This CDR3 is 14 amino acids long. The germline CDR1 and CDR2 sequences are SGHAT and FQNNGV. V was shortened by 2 bases and J by 2 bases, with 10 bases between the two germline ends. The TCR originated in an adult who was a healthcare worker with PCR-confirmed SARS-CoV-2 infection or an uninfected control (not recorded which). The material sequenced was whole blood. The J gene is TRBJ2-7, the V gene TRBV11-2; D not resolved. In DNA form, the CDR3 reads TGTGCCAGCAGCTTAAATAACGGGCCCTACGAGCAGTACTTC. This translates into CASSLNNGPYEQYF. Variable domain in full (rest from reference TRBV11-2 and TRBJ2-7): EAGVAQSPRYKIIEKRQSVAFWCNPISGHATLYWYQQILGQGPKLLIQFQNNGVVDDSQLPKDRFSAERLKGVDSTLKIQPAKLEDSAVYLCASSLNNGPYEQYFGPGTRLTVT.